This TCR beta chain was captured in a study of shared clonotypes between healthy human individuals. Measured with immunoSEQ multiplex PCR; TCRdb has only the in-frame clones, and not every one. The sample carries 2 million to 2.5 million clones, approximately 94% recorded once. Points from the study as a whole: Read depth was anticipated to influence clonotype sharing among donors. Generation probability values for non-shared clonotypes were lower than those for clonotypes shared by all four donors.

Naive CD8 cells lacked CD45RO, underwent positive selection for CCR7 and left out terminally differentiated effector memory CD45RA+ cells. In regard to this clone: Its specificity is unknown.

J was trimmed by 4 bases and V by 4 bases; bases with no gene match: 10. Germline lookup yields CDR1 SGHAT and CDR2 FQNNGV. The length of the CDR3 is 16 residues. Sequenced: naive CD8+ T cells from PBMCs. This receptor was obtained from a man younger than 30 in good health. Some clones in this sample may be carry-over from other donors' samples. The chain is built from TRBV11-2 and TRBJ1-3; 7 nucleotides align to TRBD1. CDR3 DNA sequence: TGTGCCAGCAGCTGGGTACACAGGGGTGGGGGAAACACCATATATTTT. It encodes CASSWVHRGGGNTIYF.